This entry concerns a single T cell receptor (beta chain). This clone was detected only a few times. What this receptor recognizes is not known. Base quality data are lacking; no much larger clone is found one base away. V lost 5 bases and J lost 11 bases; the stretch between them is 16 bases long. The CDR3 holds 12 amino acids from the cysteine to the phenylalanine. Here the CDR3 DNA is all that survives: 36 bases in frame from base 1. The germline V gene sets CDR1 to SGHRS and CDR2 to YFSETQ. The sample is drawn from a study of cytomegalovirus exposure and HLA in healthy donors listed by TCRdb under 2017. Describing the broader study: The 666 repertoires of the first cohort and the 95 to 150 validation repertoires were produced on the same platform, according to a later analysis. The study was designed to test whether signatures of past pathogen exposure could be identified by cataloging public T cell receptors. To predict cytomegalovirus infection status, the study combined high-throughput TCR immunosequencing, statistical association of individual TCRs with disease status, and machine learning. A separate validation cohort of more than 100 different subjects was used in addition to the roughly 700-subject first cohort. What the work shows at the level of the full study, not this receptor alone: While some public TCRs were present in many individuals, most TCR sequences turned up only very rarely across donors. Subsequent analysis determined that TCRs grouped into clusters in the first cohort also showed a tendency toward co-occurrence across the 120 or so validation repertoires, and 94% of cluster scores exceeded 0. A later analysis had no HLA typing for the validation cohort, so co-occurrence there was scored across all 110 or so repertoires. In vitro tests confirmed that a few of the cytomegalovirus-associated TCR beta chains recognize cytomegalovirus antigens. In both the original and validation cohorts, the classifier was reported to diagnose cytomegalovirus status with high specificity and sensitivity. The study listed around 160 TCR beta chains as associated with cytomegalovirus. The authors suggested that the approach could potentially be generalized to other disease states and immunological phenotypes.

Separate from the roughly 650-subject first cohort, the validation cohort of 90 to 150 subjects was the group to which the donors belonged. The library was generated by the immunoSEQ multiplex PCR assay. Turning to the authors' computational methods: A statistical classification framework was built to diagnose cytomegalovirus status from the catalog of TCR beta chain sequences. Not all clones reach the TCRdb copy of this immuneACCESS table, which keeps in-frame sequences only. Checked studies attribute under half of the gap to unresolved V genes and leave the rest unexplained. V and J calls and clone size are as listed in that table; D and trimming were resolved from the DNA. In this sample the table shows about 140,000 clones, around nine tenths of which occur a single time. The top ten clonotypes cover almost 8% of the sample.

What was sequenced was PBMCs. The chain is assembled from TRBV5-1 and TRBJ1-1; TRBD1 could be the D gene, as 6 bases match. This TCR was sampled from a woman aged 18-30 years in good health and CMV-seropositive. The sequenced DNA: TGCGCCAGCAGTCCGTCGGGGGGCTCTGCTTTCTTT. Its amino acids are CASSPSGGSAFF.